Each of the 21 T cell receptor beta chains below was sequenced from the same sample in a study of regulatory T cells in long-lasting Graves disease. Libraries of TCR beta came from iRepertoire HTBI primers plus Arm-PCR of CDR3 regions. TCRdb reprocessed the multiplex PCR reads with MiXCR, giving one entry per CDR3 protein. The sample includes about 340,000 distinct CDR3 sequences, about 18% of them seen just once. Time point noted: persistent/refractory GD, antithyroid drugs over 5 years with positive TRAb. Following extraction of RNA from PBMCs, that RNA was used to make the TCR library. This sample comprised peripheral blood mononuclear cells (PBMCs), obtained when the disease was refractory, from a patient treated with antithyroid drugs. The receptors were gathered from a female donor with Graves disease.

This clonotype was seen once. CDR3: CASSYGPVVRENEQFF. The CDR3 DNA follows: TGTGCCAGCAGTTACGGGCCAGTTGTCCGGGAAAATGAGCAGTTCTTC. This chain links TRBV6-9 with TRBJ2-5; tentative D call: TRBD2 (5 bases). Near its end, the DNA agrees better with TRBJ2-1, so the J call may be wrong. The CDR3 totals 16 residues. Germline CDR1 MNHGY, CDR2 SVAAGI.

This clonotype was seen a few times. The chain recombines TRBV6-5 with TRBJ1-2, with D tentatively TRBD1 (6 bases). CDR1 and CDR2 from the germline V gene are MNHEY and SVGAGI. Trimming took 2 bases from V and 3 from J, leaving 13 bases between them. The CDR3 has 15 residues. Here the CDR3 reads CASSYQGRRDYGYTF. The CDR3, as DNA: TGTGCCAGCAGTTACCAGGGGAGGAGGGACTATGGCTACACCTTC.

There are many counts of this clonotype. CDR3 loop: CASSRGLVRETQYF. The CDR3, as DNA: TGTGCCAGCAGCCGGGGACTAGTCCGCGAGACCCAGTACTTC. The chain uses TRBV5-8 and TRBJ2-5; 8 nucleotides match TRBD2. V shed 4 bases, J shed 5 bases, and the junction held 7 bases outside the gene matches. This CDR3 is built from 14 residues. Germline V gene lookup returns CDR1 SGHTS and CDR2 YDEGEE.

This clonotype was seen repeatedly, ten times or more. CDR3 in DNA: TGTGCCATCAGTGAGTCGACAGGGGGCTATGGCTACACCTTC. Its translation: CAISESTGGYGYTF. The rearrangement joins TRBV10-3 to TRBJ1-2; TRBD1 agrees at 9 bases. This CDR3 is built from 14 residues. V trimming: 0 bases; J trimming: 4 bases; junction bases outside the gene matches: 0. Germline lookup yields CDR1 ENHRY and CDR2 SYGVKD.

In its sample, this clonotype was seen many times. The V call is TRBV20-1, the J call TRBJ1-1, with 7 bases fitting TRBD1. This CDR3 region has 13 residues. The germline CDR1 and CDR2 sequences are DFQATT and SNEGSKA (reference sequence). Trimming cost V 5 bases and J 5 bases; bases outside gene matches: 8. In nucleotides, the CDR3 is TGCAGTGCTGTTATACAGGGGAGGACTGAAGCTTTCTTT. Translated: CSAVIQGRTEAFF.

The gene calls are TRBV7-2 and TRBJ2-1; the match to TRBD2 covers 13 bases. Germline assignment: CDR1 SGHTA and CDR2 FQGNSA. With V trimmed by 5 bases and J by 2 bases, 6 bases remained unmatched. The CDR3 extends over 17 amino acids. In DNA, the CDR3 is TGTGCCAGCAGCAAACTAGCGGGAGGGGTCGCCTACAATGAGCAGTTCTTC. It translates to CASSKLAGGVAYNEQFF. The whole variable domain, remainder taken from reference TRBV7-2 and TRBJ2-1, is GAGVSQSPSNKVTEKGKDVELRCDPISGHTALYWYRQSLGQGLEFLIYFQGNSAPDKSGLPSDRFSAERTGGSVSTLTIQRTQQEDSAVYLCASSKLAGGVAYNEQFFGPGTRLTVL.

This clonotype appeared many times. A junction end diverges from the germline sequence, so it may reflect a read error. This chain joins TRBV6-2 or TRBV6-3 and TRBJ1-1; possibly TRBD1 for D (5 bases). CDR3 length: 16 residues. The V gene's germline CDR1 is MNHEY and CDR2 SVGEGT. CDR3: CASRFSQGAVKTEAFF. The CDR3, as DNA: TGTGCCAGCAGGTTCTCACAAGGGGCGGTGAAGACTGAAGCTTTCTTT.

Regarding this clonotype: This may come from a read error, since a much larger clone is one base off. V is TRBV5-6 and J is TRBJ1-2; possibly TRBD1 for D (5 bases). CDR1 is SGHDT, CDR2 YYEEEE, per germline. V lost 5 bases, J lost 8 bases, and 16 bases lay in between. The length of the CDR3 is 13 residues. The CDR3 DNA is TGTGCCAGCAGGTTCGGGACGGGTGAAGGCTACACCTTC. This sequence encodes CASRFGTGEGYTF. The variable domain in full, with the rest retrieved from reference TRBV5-6 and TRBJ1-2, is DAGVTQSPTHLIKTRGQQVTLRCSPKSGHDTVSWYQQALGQGPQFIFQYYEEEERQRGNFPDRFSGHQFPNYSSELNVNALLLGDSALYLCASRFGTGEGYTFGSGTRLTVV.

This clonotype was found many times. This rearrangement joins TRBV12-3 or TRBV12-4 to TRBJ1-5; possibly TRBD1 for D (5 bases). The length of the CDR3 is 16 residues. Trimming took 5 bases from V and 2 from J, leaving 16 bases between them. The CDR3 DNA reads as TGTGCCAGCAGTCCAGGTGGGGGAATGCGCAATCAGCCCCAGCATTTT. Translating it yields CASSPGGGMRNQPQHF.

This chain links TRBV15 with TRBJ2-1; D is unresolved. V was pared by 3 bases and J by 4 bases, with 4 bases between. The germline V gene has CDR1 LNHNV and CDR2 YYDKDF (reference sequence). The CDR3 totals 12 residues. The CDR3 region has the DNA TGTGCCACCAGCAGGGGATACAATGAGCAGTTCTTC. Protein sequence: CATSRGYNEQFF.

This clonotype was recorded at least ten times. The chain couples TRBV2 to TRBJ2-5; 8 bases map to TRBD2. The CDR3 extends over 17 amino acids. The germline V gene has CDR1 SNHLY and CDR2 FYNNEI. V was pared by 0 bases and J by 1 base, with 7 bases of the junction left unmatched. Written as DNA, the CDR3 is TGTGCCAGCAGTGAAGCGCGGGCTAGCGGGCGCCAAGAGACCCAGTACTTC. Its protein product is CASSEARASGRQETQYF.

This clonotype has more than one count but fewer than ten. V and J are TRBV14 and TRBJ2-2, with D tentatively TRBD2 (6 bases). Trimming cost V 8 bases and J 5 bases, with 12 bases left between them. From germline, CDR1 is SGHDN and CDR2 FVKESK. The CDR3 is 13 amino acids. The CDR3 is CASDRAGTGELFF. CDR3 bases: TGTGCCAGCGATCGGGCGGGAACCGGGGAGCTGTTTTTT.

This clonotype was counted ten times or more. The V and J genes are TRBV3-1 and TRBJ2-5; 12 bases are a match to TRBD2. The CDR3 spans 17 residues. Germline trimming cut 2 bases from V and 2 bases from J; bases unmatched to any gene: 6. Looked up from germline, CDR1 is LGHDT and CDR2 is YNNKEL (reference sequence). CDR3 loop: CASSQPSGRVGQETQYF. The CDR3, as DNA: TGTGCCAGCAGCCAACCTAGCGGGAGGGTGGGGCAAGAGACCCAGTACTTC.

There are many counts of this clonotype. This chain links TRBV7-3 with TRBJ2-2, with a weak D call TRBD1 (6 bases). V was trimmed by 4 bases and J by 1 base, leaving 10 bases between them. The V gene's germline CDR1 is SGHTA and CDR2 FQGTGA. The CDR3 covers 15 residues. This CDR3 reads CASSSDRRNTGELFF. DNA for the CDR3: TGTGCCAGCAGCTCAGACAGGCGGAACACCGGGGAGCTGTTTTTT.

This clonotype appeared many times. The V and J genes are TRBV2 and TRBJ1-1; 7 bases align to TRBD1. The ends lost 6 bases at V and 2 bases at J; junction bases unmatched: 9. Germline V gene lookup returns CDR1 SNHLY and CDR2 FYNNEI. The CDR3 covers 15 residues. CDR3 sequence reads: CASSEKQGTNTEAFF. CDR3 nucleotides: TGTGCCAGCAGCGAAAAACAGGGGACTAACACTGAAGCTTTCTTT.

This clonotype was counted ten times or more. The chain uses TRBV28 and TRBJ1-4; possibly TRBD1 for D (5 bases). This CDR3 has 14 amino acids. V was pared by 10 bases and J by 5 bases, with 17 bases between. Germline loops: CDR1 MDHEN, CDR2 SYDVKM. The CDR3, as DNA: TGTGCCAACTCTGAGGGACCGAGGAATGAAAAACTGTTTTTT. This gives the protein CANSEGPRNEKLFF.

About this clonotype itself: One end of the junction fails to match germline, which may point to a read error. The chain recombines TRBV6-1 with TRBJ2-7; possible D gene TRBD2, 6 bases. The CDR3 runs 12 residues. Germline-derived CDR1 and CDR2 are MNHNS and SASEGT. CDR3 amino acids: CASTQGTSPEFF. The CDR3 bases are TGTGCCAGCACCCAAGGGACTTCACCAGAATTCTTC.

This clonotype was counted many times. The rearrangement links TRBV6-2 or TRBV6-3 to TRBJ2-7; 7 bases map to TRBD1. The V and J ends lost 4 bases and 1 base, in that order; junction bases with no gene match: 4. This CDR3 spans 14 amino acids. The germline CDR1 and CDR2 sequences are MNHEY and SVGEGT. The CDR3 DNA sequence: TGTGCCAGCAGTTGGGGACAGAGATCCTACGAGCAGTACTTC. Translating it yields CASSWGQRSYEQYF.

This clonotype was counted at least ten times. The chain carries TRBV30 and TRBJ1-4; D remains ambiguous. This CDR3 spans 13 amino acids. Trimming shortened V by 0 bases and J by 4 bases, and 6 bases separated the two germline ends. CDR1 GTSNPN and CDR2 SVGIG come from the germline V gene (reference sequence). The CDR3 reads CAWSVRHNEKLFF. Here the CDR3 DNA reads TGTGCCTGGAGTGTACGCCATAATGAAAAACTGTTTTTT.

This clonotype came up many times. The V and J genes are TRBV6-1 and TRBJ2-7; D is perhaps TRBD2 (6 bases). Germline V gives CDR1 MNHNS, CDR2 SASEGT. The CDR3 runs to 15 residues. Trimming removed 7 bases from V and 6 bases from J, with 22 bases in between. The CDR3 loop reads CASKDEAGPRVEQYF. CDR3 in DNA: TGTGCCAGCAAAGACGAAGCGGGCCCGAGAGTCGAGCAGTACTTC.

The chain employs TRBV7-2 and TRBJ1-4; TRBD1 matches at 9 bases. The CDR3 is made up of 15 amino acids. V dropped 3 bases and J dropped 6; count of bases not matched to a gene: 5. Germline V gene sequence: CDR1 SGHTA, CDR2 FQGNSA. The CDR3 here is CASSLDRGIDEKLFF. The DNA for the CDR3 is TGTGCCAGCAGCTTGGACAGGGGAATTGATGAAAAACTGTTTTTT.